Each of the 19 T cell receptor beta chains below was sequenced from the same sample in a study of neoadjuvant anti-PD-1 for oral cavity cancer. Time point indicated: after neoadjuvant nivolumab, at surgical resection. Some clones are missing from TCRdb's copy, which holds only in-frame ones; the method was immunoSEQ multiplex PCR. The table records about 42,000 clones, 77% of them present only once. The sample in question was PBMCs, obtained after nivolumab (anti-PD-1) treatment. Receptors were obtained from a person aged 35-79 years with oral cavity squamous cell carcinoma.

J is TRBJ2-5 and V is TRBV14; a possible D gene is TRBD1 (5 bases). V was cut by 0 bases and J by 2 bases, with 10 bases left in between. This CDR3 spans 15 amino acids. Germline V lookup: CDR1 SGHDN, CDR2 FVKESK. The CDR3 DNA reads TGTGCCAGCAGCCAAGATGGAAGGGGTCAAGAGACCCAGTACTTC. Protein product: CASSQDGRGQETQYF.

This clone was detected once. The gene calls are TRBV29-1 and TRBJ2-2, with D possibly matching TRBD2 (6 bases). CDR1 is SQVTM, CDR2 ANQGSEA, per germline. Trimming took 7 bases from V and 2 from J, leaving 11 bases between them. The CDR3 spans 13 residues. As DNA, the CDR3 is TGCAGCGGCGGGACGTTCAACACCGGGGAGCTGTTTTTT. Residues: CSGGTFNTGELFF.

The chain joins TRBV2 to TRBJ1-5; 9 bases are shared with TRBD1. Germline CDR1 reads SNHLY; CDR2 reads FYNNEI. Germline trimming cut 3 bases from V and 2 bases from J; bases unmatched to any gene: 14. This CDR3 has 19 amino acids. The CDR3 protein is CASSEVRGQGISGNQPQHF. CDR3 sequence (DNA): TGTGCCAGCAGTGAGGTCCGGGGACAGGGAATTTCGGGCAATCAGCCCCAGCATTTT.

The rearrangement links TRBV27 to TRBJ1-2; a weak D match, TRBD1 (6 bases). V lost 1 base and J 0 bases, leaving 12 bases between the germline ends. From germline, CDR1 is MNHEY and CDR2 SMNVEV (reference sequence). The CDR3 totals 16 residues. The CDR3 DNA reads TGTGCCAGCAGTTTATTGTCGGGACAAACTAACTATGGCTACACCTTC. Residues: CASSLLSGQTNYGYTF.

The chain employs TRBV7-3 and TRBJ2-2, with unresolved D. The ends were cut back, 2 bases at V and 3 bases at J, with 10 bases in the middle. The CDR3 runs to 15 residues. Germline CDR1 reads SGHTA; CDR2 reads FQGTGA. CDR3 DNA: TGTGCCAGCAGCTTACAGGAATCGCACACCGGGGAGCTGTTTTTT. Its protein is CASSLQESHTGELFF.

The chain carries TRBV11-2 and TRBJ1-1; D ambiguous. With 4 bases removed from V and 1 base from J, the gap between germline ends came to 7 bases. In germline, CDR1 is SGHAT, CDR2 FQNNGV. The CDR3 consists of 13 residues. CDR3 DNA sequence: TGTGCCAGCAGCTCCGGAAGGAACACTGAAGCTTTCTTT. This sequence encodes CASSSGRNTEAFF.

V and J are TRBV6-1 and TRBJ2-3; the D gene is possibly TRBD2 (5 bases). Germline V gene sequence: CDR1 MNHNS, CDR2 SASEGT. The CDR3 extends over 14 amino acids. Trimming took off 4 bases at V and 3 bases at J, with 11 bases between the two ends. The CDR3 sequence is CASSGRTQTDTQYF. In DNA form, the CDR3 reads TGTGCCAGCAGTGGCCGGACTCAAACAGATACGCAGTATTTT.

In DNA, the CDR3 is TGTGCCAGCAGTATAAGGGCTAGCGGGAGCGCGAATGAGCAGTTCTTC. Translating gives CASSIRASGSANEQFF. This chain joins TRBV2 and TRBJ2-1; 10 nucleotides agree with TRBD2. Germline trimming cut 5 bases from V and 7 bases from J; bases unmatched to any gene: 11. The CDR3 spans 16 residues. Germline loops: CDR1 SNHLY, CDR2 FYNNEI.

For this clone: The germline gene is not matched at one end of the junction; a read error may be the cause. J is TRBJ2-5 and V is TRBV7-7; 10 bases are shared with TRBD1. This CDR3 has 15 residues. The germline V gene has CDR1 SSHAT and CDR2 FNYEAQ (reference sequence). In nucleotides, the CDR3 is TGTGCTAGCAGCTTAGTGGGACAGGGGAAGGAGACCCAGTACTTC. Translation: CASSLVGQGKETQYF.

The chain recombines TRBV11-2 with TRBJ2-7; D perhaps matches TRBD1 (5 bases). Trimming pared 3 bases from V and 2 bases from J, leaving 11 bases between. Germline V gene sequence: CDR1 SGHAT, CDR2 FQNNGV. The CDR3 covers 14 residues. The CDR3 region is CASSFKGFAYEQYF. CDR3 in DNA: TGTGCCAGCAGCTTTAAGGGGTTCGCCTACGAGCAGTACTTC.

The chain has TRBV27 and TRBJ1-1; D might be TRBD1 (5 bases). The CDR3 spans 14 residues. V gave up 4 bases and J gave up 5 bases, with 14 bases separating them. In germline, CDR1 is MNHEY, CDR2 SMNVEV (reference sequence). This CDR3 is CASSSGLGGTEAFF. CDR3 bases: TGTGCCAGCAGTTCGGGACTTGGGGGGACTGAAGCTTTCTTT.

DNA for the CDR3: TGTGCCACCAGCGCAGGGACAGAGGGCTACACCTTC. This codes for CATSAGTEGYTF. The genes are TRBV15 and TRBJ1-2; 7 positions agree with TRBD1. Germline assignment: CDR1 LNHNV and CDR2 YYDKDF (reference sequence). The CDR3 spans 12 residues. V lost 5 bases to trimming and J lost 8 bases; unmatched junction nucleotides: 5.

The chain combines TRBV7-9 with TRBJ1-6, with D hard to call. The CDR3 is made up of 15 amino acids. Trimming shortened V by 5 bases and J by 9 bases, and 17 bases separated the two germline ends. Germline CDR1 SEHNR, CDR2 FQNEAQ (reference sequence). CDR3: CASSAQTSTGSPLHF. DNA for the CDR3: TGTGCCAGCAGCGCTCAGACGTCGACGGGTTCACCCCTCCACTTT.

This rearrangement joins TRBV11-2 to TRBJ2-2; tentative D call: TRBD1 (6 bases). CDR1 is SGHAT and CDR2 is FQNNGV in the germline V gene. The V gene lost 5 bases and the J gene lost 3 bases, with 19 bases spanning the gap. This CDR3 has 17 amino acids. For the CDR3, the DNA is TGTGCCAGCAGCCCCCCGAAGGGACACTATTACACCGGGGAGCTGTTTTTT. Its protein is CASSPPKGHYYTGELFF.

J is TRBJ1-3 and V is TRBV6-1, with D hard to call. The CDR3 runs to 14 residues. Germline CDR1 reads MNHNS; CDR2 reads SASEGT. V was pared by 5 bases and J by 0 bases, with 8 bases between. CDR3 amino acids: CASSPSISGNTIYF. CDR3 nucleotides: TGTGCCAGCAGTCCCAGTATCTCTGGAAACACCATATATTTT.

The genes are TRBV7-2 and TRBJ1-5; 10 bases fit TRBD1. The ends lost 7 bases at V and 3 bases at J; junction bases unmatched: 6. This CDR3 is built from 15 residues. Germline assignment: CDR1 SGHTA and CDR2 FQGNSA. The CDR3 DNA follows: TGTGCCAGCACCCCGGGACAGGGGAACAATCAGCCCCAGCATTTT. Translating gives CASTPGQGNNQPQHF.

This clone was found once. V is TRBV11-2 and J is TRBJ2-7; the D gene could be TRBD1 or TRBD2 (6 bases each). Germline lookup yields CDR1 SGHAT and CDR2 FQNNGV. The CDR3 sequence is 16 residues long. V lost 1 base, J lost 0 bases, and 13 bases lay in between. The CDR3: CASSLAPGAASYEQYF. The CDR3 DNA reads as TGTGCCAGCAGCTTAGCTCCGGGGGCGGCCTCCTACGAGCAGTACTTC.

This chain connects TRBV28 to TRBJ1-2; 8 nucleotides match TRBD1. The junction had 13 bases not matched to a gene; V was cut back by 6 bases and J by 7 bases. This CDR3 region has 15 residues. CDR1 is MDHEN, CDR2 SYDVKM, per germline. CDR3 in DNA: TGTGCCAGCAGCCATAGGACAGGGATTATCGGTGGCTACACCTTC. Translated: CASSHRTGIIGGYTF.

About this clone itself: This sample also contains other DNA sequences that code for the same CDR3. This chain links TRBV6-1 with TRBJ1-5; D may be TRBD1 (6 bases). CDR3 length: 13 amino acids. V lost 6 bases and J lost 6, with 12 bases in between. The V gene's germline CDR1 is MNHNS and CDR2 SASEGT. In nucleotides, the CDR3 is TGTGCCAGCAGCGCAGGGGCTGGTCAGCCCCAGCATTTT. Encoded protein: CASSAGAGQPQHF.